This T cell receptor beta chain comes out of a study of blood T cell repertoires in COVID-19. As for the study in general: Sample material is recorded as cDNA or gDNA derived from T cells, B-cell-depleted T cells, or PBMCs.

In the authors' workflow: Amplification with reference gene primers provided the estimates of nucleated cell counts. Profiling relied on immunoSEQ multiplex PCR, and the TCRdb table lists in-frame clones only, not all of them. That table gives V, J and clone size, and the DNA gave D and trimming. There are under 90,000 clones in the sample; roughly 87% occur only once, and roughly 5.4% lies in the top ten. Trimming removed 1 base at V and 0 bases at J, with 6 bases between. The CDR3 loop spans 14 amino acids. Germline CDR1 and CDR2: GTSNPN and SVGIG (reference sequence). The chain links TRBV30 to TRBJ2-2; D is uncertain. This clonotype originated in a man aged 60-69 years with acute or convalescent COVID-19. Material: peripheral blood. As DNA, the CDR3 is TGTGCCTGGAGTGGTCACACGAACACCGGGGAGCTGTTTTTT. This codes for CAWSGHTNTGELFF.